The present TCR beta chain was sequenced within a study of early T cells in non-severe SARS-CoV-2 infection. Whole-study results and caveats: Reliance on VDJdb matching favored anti-spike CD8 responses; private and CD4 specificities were missed.

The CDR3 loop spans 16 amino acids. The germline V and J ends were trimmed by 0 bases and 6 bases, with 14 bases remaining between them. In germline, CDR1 is SGHAT, CDR2 FQNNGV. This clonotype is categorized as medium-sized. Antigen specificity is unknown. TCRdb reprocessed the 5' RACE reads via MiXCR and lists one record per CDR3 protein. The sample contains 15,000 to 20,000 distinct CDR3 sequences, roughly 6.1% of which appear only once. This receptor was taken from an adult who was a healthcare worker with PCR-confirmed SARS-CoV-2 infection or an uninfected control (not recorded which). The sequencing input was whole blood. J is TRBJ2-2 and V is TRBV11-2; tentative D call: TRBD2 (5 bases). The CDR3 here is CASSLDGEKRSGELFF. For the CDR3, the DNA is TGTGCCAGCAGCTTAGATGGGGAGAAGAGGTCCGGGGAGCTGTTTTTT.